These 10 T cell receptor beta chains came from one sample sequenced in a study of cytomegalovirus exposure and HLA in healthy donors. The PCR was carried out with 60 Vbeta primers and 13 Jbeta primers. Profiled with immunoSEQ multiplex PCR; TCRdb holds only in-frame clones, not every one. This sample has about 140,000 clones, with roughly 75% found just once. Sequencing was carried out using PBMCs. The source of these receptors is a man younger than 40 in good health.

The chain employs TRBV29-1 and TRBJ2-1; the match to TRBD2 covers 12 bases. The germline gives CDR1 SQVTM, CDR2 ANQGSEA. The CDR3 is 14 amino acids. V was pared by 2 bases and J by 8 bases, with 4 bases of the junction left unmatched. CDR3 coding DNA: TGCAGCGTTGAACTAGCGGGAGGGCCTGATGAGCAGTTCTTC. Its protein is CSVELAGGPDEQFF.

The chain carries TRBV5-5 and TRBJ2-5, with D perhaps TRBD1 (6 bases). The CDR3 is 12 residues long. The germline V gene has CDR1 SGHKS and CDR2 YYEKEE (reference sequence). V was clipped by 7 bases and J by 5 bases, with 12 bases between them. The CDR3 loop is CASQTGWETQYF. The CDR3 DNA sequence: TGTGCCAGCCAAACAGGGTGGGAGACCCAGTACTTC.

V is TRBV15 and J is TRBJ2-7, with a tentative D call TRBD2 (6 bases). The CDR3 has 15 residues. With 2 bases removed from V and 2 bases from J, the gap between germline ends came to 13 bases. CDR1 is LNHNV, CDR2 YYDKDF, per germline (reference sequence). The CDR3 loop is CATSRRHSGAYEQYF. DNA of the CDR3: TGTGCCACCAGCAGACGCCATAGCGGAGCCTACGAGCAGTACTTC.

In its sample, this clone was seen once. This sequence joins TRBV7-2 and TRBJ1-6; TRBD1 aligns across 9 bases. The CDR3 loop spans 16 amino acids. Germline CDR1 reads SGHTA; CDR2 reads FQGNSA. Trimming at V came to 1 base and at J to 6 bases, leaving 4 bases not matched to a gene. The CDR3 nucleotides are TGTGCCAGCAGCTTAGGGCCGGGACAGGGTAATTCACCCCTCCACTTT. It is translated as CASSLGPGQGNSPLHF.

The rearrangement joins TRBV5-6 to TRBJ2-7, with D perhaps TRBD1 (6 bases). V lost 3 bases and J lost 2, with 12 bases in between. The CDR3 extends over 14 amino acids. Germline V gene data show CDR1 as SGHDT and CDR2 as YYEEEE. The CDR3 DNA is TGTGCCAGCAGCTCCAGGGGTACGACCTACGAGCAGTACTTC. This sequence encodes CASSSRGTTYEQYF.

The chain uses TRBV6-1 and TRBJ2-7; D possibly corresponds to TRBD2 (6 bases). Germline V CDR1 and CDR2: MNHNS, SASEGT. The CDR3 is 14 amino acids. Trimming left V 9 bases short and J 7 bases short, with 22 bases between. CDR3 loop: CASGGEEGGIEQYF. In DNA form, the CDR3 reads TGTGCCAGTGGAGGGGAGGAAGGTGGAATTGAGCAGTACTTC.

The CDR3 DNA sequence: TGTGCCAGCAGCTTAGCGCGGACTAGCGGGAGAAGGGCAGATACGCAGTATTTT. This encodes CASSLARTSGRRADTQYF. The chain has TRBV7-6 and TRBJ2-3, with 13 bases lining up with TRBD2. Trimming removed 0 bases from V and 4 bases from J; junction bases left unmatched: 7. This CDR3 is 18 amino acids long. Germline V gene sequence: CDR1 SGHVS, CDR2 FNYEAQ.

This clone was counted only a few times. CDR3: CASSYRGFSYEQYF. The DNA of the CDR3 is TGTGCCAGCAGCTACAGGGGTTTCTCCTACGAGCAGTACTTC. The chain joins TRBV11-2 to TRBJ2-7, with 7 bases fitting TRBD1. J was trimmed by 0 bases and V by 4 bases; bases with no gene match: 3. The germline V gene has CDR1 SGHAT and CDR2 FQNNGV. The CDR3 is 14 amino acids.

This chain links TRBV18 with TRBJ1-3; D is possibly TRBD1 (5 bases). The germline V gene has CDR1 KGHSH and CDR2 LQKENI. V was clipped by 2 bases and J by 0 bases, with 11 bases between them. The CDR3 covers 16 residues. The CDR3 nucleotides are TGTGCCAGCTCACCAGGCCGGGGGGACTCTGGAAACACCATATATTTT. Residues: CASSPGRGDSGNTIYF. Based on the CDR3 plus reference TRBV18 and TRBJ1-3, the full variable domain is NAGVMQNPRHLVRRRGQEARLRCSPMKGHSHVYWYRQLPEEGLKFMVYLQKENIIDESGMPKERFSAEFPKEGPSILRIQQVVRGDSAAYFCASSPGRGDSGNTIYFGEGSWLTVV.

The chain uses TRBV2 and TRBJ2-7; D possibly corresponds to TRBD1 (5 bases). Germline lookup yields CDR1 SNHLY and CDR2 FYNNEI. V was pared by 3 bases and J by 5 bases, with 8 bases between. The CDR3 contains 12 residues. The CDR3 region is CASSEGPNEQYF. CDR3 nucleotide sequence: TGTGCCAGCAGTGAGGGGCCGAACGAGCAGTACTTC.